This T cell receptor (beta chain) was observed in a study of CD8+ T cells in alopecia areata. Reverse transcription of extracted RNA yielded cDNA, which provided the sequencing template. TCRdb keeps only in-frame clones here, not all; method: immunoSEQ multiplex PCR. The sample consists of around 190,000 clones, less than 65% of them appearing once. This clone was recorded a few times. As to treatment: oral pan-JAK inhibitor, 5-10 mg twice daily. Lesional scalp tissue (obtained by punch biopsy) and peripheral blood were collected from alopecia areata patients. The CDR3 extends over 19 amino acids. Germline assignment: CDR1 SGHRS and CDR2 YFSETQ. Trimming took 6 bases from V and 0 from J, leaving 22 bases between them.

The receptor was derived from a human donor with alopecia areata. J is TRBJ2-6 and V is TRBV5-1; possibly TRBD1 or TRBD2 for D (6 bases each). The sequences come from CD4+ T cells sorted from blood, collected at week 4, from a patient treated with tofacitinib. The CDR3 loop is CASTPGGGTITSGANVLTF. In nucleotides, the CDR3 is TGCGCCAGCACCCCCGGAGGGGGAACTATAACCTCTGGGGCCAACGTCCTGACTTTC.